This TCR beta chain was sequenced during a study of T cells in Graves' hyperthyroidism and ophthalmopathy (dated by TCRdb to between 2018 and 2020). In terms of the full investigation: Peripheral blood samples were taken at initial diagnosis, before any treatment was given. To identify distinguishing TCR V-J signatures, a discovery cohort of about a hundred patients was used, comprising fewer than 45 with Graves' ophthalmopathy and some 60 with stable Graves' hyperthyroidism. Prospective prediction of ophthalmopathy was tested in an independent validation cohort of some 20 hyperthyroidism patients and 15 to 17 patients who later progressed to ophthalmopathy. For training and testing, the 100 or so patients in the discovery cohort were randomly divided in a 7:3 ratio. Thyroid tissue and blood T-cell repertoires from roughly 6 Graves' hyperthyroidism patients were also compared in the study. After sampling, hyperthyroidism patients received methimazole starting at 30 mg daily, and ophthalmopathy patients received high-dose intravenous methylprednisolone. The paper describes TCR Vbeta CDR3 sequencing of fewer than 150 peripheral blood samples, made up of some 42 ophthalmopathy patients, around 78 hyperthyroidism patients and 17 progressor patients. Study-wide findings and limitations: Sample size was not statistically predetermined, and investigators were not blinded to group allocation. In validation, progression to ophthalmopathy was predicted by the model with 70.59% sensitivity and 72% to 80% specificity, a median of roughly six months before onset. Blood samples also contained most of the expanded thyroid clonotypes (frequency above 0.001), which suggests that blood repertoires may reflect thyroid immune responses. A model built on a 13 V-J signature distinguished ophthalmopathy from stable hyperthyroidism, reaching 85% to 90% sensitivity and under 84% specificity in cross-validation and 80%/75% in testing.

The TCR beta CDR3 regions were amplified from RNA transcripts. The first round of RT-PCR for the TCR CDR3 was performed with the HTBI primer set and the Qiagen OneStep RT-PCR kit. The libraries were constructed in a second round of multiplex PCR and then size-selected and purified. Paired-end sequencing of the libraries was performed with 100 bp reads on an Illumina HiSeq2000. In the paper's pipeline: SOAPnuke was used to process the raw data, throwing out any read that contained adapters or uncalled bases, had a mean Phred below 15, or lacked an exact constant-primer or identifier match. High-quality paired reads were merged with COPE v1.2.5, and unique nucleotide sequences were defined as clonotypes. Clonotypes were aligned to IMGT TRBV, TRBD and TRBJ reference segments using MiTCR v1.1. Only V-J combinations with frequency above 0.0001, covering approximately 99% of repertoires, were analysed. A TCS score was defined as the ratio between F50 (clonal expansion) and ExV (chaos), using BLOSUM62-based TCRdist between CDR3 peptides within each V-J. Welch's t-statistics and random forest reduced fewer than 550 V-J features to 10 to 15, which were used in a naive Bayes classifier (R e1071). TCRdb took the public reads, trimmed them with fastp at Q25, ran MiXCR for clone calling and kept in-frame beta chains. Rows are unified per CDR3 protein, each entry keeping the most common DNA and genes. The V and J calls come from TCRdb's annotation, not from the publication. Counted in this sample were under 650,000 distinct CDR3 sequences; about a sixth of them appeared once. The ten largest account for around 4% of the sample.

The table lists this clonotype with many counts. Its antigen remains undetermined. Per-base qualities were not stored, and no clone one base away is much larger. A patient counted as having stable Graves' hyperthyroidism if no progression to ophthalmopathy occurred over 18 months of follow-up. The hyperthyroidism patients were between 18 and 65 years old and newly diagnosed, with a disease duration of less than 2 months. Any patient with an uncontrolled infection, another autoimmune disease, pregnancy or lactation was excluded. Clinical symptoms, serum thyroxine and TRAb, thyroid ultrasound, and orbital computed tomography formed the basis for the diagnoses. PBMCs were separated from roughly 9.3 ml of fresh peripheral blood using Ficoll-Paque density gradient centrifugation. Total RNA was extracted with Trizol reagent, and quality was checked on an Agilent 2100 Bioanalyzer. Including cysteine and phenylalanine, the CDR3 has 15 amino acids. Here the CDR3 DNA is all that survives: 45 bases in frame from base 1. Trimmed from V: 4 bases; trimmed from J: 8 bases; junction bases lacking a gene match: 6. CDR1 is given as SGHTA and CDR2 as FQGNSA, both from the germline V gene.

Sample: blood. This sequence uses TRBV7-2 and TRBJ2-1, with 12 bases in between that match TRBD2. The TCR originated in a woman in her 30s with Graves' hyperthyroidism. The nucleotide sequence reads TGTGCCAGCAGCTCCGGACTAGCGGGATCGTATGAGCAGTTCTTC. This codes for CASSSGLAGSYEQFF.